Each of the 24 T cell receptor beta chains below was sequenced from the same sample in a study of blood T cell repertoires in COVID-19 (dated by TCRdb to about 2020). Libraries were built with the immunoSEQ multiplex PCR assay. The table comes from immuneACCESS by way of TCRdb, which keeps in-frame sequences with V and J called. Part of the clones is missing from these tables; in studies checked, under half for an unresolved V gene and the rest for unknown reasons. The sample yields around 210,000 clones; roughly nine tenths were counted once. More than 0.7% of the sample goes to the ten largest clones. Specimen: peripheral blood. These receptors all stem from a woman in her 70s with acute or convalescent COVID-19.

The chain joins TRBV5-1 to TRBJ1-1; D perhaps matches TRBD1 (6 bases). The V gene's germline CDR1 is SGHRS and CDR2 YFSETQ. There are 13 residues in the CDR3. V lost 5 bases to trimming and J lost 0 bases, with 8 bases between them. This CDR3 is CASRRGLNTEAFF. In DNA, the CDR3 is TGCGCCAGCAGGAGGGGGTTGAACACTGAAGCTTTCTTT.

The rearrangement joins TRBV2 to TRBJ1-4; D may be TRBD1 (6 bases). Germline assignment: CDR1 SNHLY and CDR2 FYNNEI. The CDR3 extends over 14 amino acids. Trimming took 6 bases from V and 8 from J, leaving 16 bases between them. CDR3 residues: CASSLGGLSEKLFF. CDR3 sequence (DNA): TGTGCCAGCAGCTTGGGGGGGCTTTCGGAAAAACTGTTTTTT.

The CDR3 region is CASSLPGQGQETQYF. CDR3 sequence (DNA): TGTGCCAGCAGTTTACCGGGACAGGGTCAAGAGACCCAGTACTTC. The V and J genes are TRBV28 and TRBJ2-5, with TRBD1 matching over 9 bases. CDR1 is MDHEN and CDR2 is SYDVKM in the germline V gene. V dropped 2 bases and J dropped 2; count of bases not matched to a gene: 3. The CDR3 contains 15 residues.

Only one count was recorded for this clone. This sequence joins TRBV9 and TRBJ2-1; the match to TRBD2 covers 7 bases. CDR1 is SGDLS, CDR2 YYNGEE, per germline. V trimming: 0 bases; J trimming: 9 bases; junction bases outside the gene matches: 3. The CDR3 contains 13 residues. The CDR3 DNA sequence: TGTGCCAGCAGCGTAGAGGGAGGGGCTGAGCAGTTCTTC. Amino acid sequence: CASSVEGGAEQFF. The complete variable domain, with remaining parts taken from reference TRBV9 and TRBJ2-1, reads DSGVTQTPKHLITATGQRVTLRCSPRSGDLSVYWYQQSLDQGLQFLIQYYNGEERAKGNILERFSAQQFPDLHSELNLSSLELGDSALYFCASSVEGGAEQFFGPGTRLTVL.

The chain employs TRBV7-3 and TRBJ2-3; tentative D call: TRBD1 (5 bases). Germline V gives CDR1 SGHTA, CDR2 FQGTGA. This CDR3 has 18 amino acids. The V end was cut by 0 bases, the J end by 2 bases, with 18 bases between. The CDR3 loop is CASSLTPPGQGFTDTQYF. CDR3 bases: TGTGCCAGCAGCTTAACCCCCCCAGGGCAAGGTTTCACAGATACGCAGTATTTT. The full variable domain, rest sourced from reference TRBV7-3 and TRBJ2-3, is GAGVSQTPSNKVTEKGKYVELRCDPISGHTALYWYRQSLGQGPEFLIYFQGTGAADDSGLPNDRFFAVRPEGSVSTLKIQRTERGDSAVYLCASSLTPPGQGFTDTQYFGPGTRLTVL.

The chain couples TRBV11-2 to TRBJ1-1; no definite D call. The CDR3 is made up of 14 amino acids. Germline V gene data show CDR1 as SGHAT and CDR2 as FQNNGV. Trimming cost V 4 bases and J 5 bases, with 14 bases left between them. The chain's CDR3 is CASSSSYAGTEAFF. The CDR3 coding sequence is TGTGCCAGCAGCTCATCTTACGCGGGGACTGAAGCTTTCTTT.

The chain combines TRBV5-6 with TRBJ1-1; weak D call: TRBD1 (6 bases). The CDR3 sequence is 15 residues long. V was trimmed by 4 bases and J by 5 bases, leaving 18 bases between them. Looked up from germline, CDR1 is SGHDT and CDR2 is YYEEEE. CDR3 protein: CASSRPQRGATEAFF. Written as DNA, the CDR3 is TGTGCCAGCAGCCGCCCACAGCGGGGGGCGACTGAAGCTTTCTTT.

The CDR3 protein is CASSVESGRAAGSTDTQYF. CDR3 DNA sequence: TGTGCCAGCAGCGTAGAGAGCGGGAGGGCCGCAGGTAGCACAGATACGCAGTATTTT. The chain employs TRBV9 and TRBJ2-3; 10 bases fit TRBD2. The junction had 10 bases not matched to a gene; V was cut back by 0 bases and J by 0 bases. In germline, CDR1 is SGDLS, CDR2 YYNGEE. There are 19 residues in the CDR3.

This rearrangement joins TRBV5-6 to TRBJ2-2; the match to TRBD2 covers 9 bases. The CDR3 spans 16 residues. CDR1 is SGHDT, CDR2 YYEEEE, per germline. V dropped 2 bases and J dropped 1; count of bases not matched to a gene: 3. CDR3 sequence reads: CASSFLSGRNTGELFF. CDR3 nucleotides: TGTGCCAGCAGCTTTCTTAGCGGGAGGAACACCGGGGAGCTGTTTTTT.

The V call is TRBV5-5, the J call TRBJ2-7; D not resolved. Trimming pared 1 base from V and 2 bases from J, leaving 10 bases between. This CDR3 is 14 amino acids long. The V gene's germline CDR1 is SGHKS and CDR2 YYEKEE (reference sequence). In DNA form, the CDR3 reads TGTGCCAGCAGCTTGCGTACCCGCGCCTACGAGCAGTACTTC. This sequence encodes CASSLRTRAYEQYF. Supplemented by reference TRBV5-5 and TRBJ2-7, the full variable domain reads DAGVTQSPTHLIKTRGQQVTLRCSPISGHKSVSWYQQVLGQGPQFIFQYYEKEERGRGNFPDRFSARQFPNYSSELNVNALLLGDSALYLCASSLRTRAYEQYFGPGTRLTVT.

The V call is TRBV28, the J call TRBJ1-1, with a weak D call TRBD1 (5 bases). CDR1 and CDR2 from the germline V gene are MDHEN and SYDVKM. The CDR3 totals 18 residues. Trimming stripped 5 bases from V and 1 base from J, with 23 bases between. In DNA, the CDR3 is TGTGCCAGCAGTCCCTCCCGACCTCGATCCAGGGAGAACACTGAAGCTTTCTTT. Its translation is CASSPSRPRSRENTEAFF.

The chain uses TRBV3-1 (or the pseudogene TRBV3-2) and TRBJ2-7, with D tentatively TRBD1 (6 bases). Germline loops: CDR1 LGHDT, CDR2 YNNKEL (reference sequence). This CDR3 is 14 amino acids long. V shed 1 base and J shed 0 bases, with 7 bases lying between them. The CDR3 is CASSQVGASYEQYF. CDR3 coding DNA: TGTGCCAGCAGCCAAGTGGGGGCCTCCTACGAGCAGTACTTC.

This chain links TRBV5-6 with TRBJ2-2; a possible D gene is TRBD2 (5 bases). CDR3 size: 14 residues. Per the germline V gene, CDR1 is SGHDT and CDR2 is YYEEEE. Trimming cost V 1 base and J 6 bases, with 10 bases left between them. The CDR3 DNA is TGTGCCAGCAGCTTGATCCCCGGGGCCGGGGAGCTGTTTTTT. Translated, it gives CASSLIPGAGELFF.

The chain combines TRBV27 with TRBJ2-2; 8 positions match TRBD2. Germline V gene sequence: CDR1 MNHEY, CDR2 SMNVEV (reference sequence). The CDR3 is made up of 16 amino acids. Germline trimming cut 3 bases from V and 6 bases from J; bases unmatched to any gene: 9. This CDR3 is CASSLLAGAGAGELFF. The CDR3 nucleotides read TGTGCCAGCAGTTTGTTGGCGGGAGCGGGGGCCGGGGAGCTGTTTTTT.

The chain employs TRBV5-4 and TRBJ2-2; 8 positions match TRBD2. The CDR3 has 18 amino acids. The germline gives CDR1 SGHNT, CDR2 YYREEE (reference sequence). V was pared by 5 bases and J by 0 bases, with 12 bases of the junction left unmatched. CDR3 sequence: CASSSPQAGGPNTGELFF. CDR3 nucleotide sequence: TGTGCCAGCAGTTCCCCGCAGGCGGGGGGTCCGAACACCGGGGAGCTGTTTTTT.

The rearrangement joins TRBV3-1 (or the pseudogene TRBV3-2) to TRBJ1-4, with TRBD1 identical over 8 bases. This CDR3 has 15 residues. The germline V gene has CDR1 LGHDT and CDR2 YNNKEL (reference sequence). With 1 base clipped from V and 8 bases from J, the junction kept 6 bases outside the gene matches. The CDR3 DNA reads TGTGCCAGCAGCCAAGCCGGACAGGGAGTCGAAAAACTGTTTTTT. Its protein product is CASSQAGQGVEKLFF.

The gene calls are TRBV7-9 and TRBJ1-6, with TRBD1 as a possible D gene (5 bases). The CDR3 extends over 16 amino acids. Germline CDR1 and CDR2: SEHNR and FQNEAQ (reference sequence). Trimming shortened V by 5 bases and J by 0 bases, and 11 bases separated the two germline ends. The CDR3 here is CASSQGGSSYNSPLHF. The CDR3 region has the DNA TGTGCCAGCAGCCAGGGTGGCAGCTCCTATAATTCACCCCTCCACTTT.

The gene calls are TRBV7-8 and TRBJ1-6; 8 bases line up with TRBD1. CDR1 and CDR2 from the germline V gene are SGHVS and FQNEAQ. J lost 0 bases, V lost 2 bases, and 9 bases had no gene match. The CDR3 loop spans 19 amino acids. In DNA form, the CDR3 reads TGTGCCAGCAGCTTATCCCAGGGGGCTCGGAGCTCCTATAATTCACCCCTCCACTTT. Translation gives CASSLSQGARSSYNSPLHF. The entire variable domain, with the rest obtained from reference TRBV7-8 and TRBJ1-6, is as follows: GAGVSQSPRYKVAKRGQDVALRCDPISGHVSLFWYQQALGQGPEFLTYFQNEAQLDKSGLPSDRFFAERPEGSVSTLKIQRTQQEDSAVYLCASSLSQGARSSYNSPLHFGNGTRLTVT.

CDR3 in amino acids: CASSSSAGVSNTEAFF. The CDR3 DNA sequence: TGTGCCAGCAGCTCCTCCGCAGGGGTGTCTAACACTGAAGCTTTCTTT. The genes are TRBV7-2 and TRBJ1-1, with D maybe TRBD1 (6 bases). The CDR3 contains 16 residues. Germline-derived CDR1 and CDR2 are SGHTA and FQGNSA. V was cut by 4 bases and J by 2 bases, with 17 bases left in between.

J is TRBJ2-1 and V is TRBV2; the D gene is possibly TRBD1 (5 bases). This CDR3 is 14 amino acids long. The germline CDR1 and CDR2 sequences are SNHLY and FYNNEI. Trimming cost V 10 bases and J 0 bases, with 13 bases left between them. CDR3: CATKQASSYNEQFF. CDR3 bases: TGTGCCACCAAACAGGCAAGCTCCTACAATGAGCAGTTCTTC.

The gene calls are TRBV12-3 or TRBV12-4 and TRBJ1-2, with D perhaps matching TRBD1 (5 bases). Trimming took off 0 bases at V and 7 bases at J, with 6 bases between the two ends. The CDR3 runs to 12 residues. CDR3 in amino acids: CASSLAGAGYTF. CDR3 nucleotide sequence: TGTGCCAGCAGTTTAGCAGGGGCTGGCTACACCTTC.

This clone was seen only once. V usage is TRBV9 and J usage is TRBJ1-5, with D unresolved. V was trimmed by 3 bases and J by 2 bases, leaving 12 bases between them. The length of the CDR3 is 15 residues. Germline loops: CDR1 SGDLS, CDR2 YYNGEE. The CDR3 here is CASSETPEGNQPQHF. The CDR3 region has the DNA TGTGCCAGCAGCGAAACCCCCGAGGGCAATCAGCCCCAGCATTTT. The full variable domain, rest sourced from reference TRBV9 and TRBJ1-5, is DSGVTQTPKHLITATGQRVTLRCSPRSGDLSVYWYQQSLDQGLQFLIQYYNGEERAKGNILERFSAQQFPDLHSELNLSSLELGDSALYFCASSETPEGNQPQHFGDGTRLSIL.

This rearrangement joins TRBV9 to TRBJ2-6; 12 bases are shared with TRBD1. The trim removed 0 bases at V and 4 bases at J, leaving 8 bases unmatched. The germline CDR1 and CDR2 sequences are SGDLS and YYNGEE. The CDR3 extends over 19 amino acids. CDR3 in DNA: TGTGCCAGCAGCGTAGCGCAGGGACAGGGGGCGCTGGGGGCCAACGTCCTGACTTTC. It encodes CASSVAQGQGALGANVLTF.

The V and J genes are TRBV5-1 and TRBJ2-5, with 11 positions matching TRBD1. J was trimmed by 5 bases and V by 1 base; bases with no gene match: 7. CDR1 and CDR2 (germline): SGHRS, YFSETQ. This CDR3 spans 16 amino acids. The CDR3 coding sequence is TGCGCCAGCAGCTTGAACGGACAGGGGGCCGAGGAGACCCAGTACTTC. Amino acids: CASSLNGQGAEETQYF. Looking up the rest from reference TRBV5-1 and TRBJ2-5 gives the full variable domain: KAGVTQTPRYLIKTRGQQVTLSCSPISGHRSVSWYQQTPGQGLQFLFEYFSETQRNKGNFPGRFSGRQFSNSRSEMNVSTLELGDSALYLCASSLNGQGAEETQYFGPGTRLLVL.